This T cell receptor (beta chain) was retrieved from a study of T cell responses to AZD1222 COVID-19 vaccine. Study conclusions and caveats: Only a handful of AZD1222 recipients, about six in all, had baseline seropositivity. The donor group comprised mostly white British people and more females; the analysis possibly underestimated clonal diversity. Spike-specific TCR breadth rose after two AZD1222 doses, and depth rose as well.

TCRdb keeps only in-frame clones here, not all; method: immunoSEQ multiplex PCR. The repertoire holds about 180,000 clones, with approximately 90% as singletons. To note about this clone: Antigen unknown.

The source material was peripheral blood, sampled 28 days after the second dose of the MenACWY control vaccine. This receptor was obtained from an adult who received the MenACWY meningococcal vaccine as a control.

This CDR3 reads CAISDNSAGGNEQFF. In DNA, the CDR3 is TGTGCCATCAGTGACAATTCAGCGGGAGGCAATGAGCAGTTCTTC. This rearrangement joins TRBV10-3 to TRBJ2-1, with 9 bases matching TRBD2. The CDR3 is 15 amino acids. Looked up from germline, CDR1 is ENHRY and CDR2 is SYGVKD. J lost 6 bases, V lost 3 bases, and 6 bases had no gene match.